This T cell receptor (beta chain) comes out of a study of CD4 T cells in relation to SARS-CoV-2 and coronaviruses. About the research overall: After 10 days of antigen culture, PBMC TCR beta CDR3s were sequenced. The HLA restriction of the shared crossreactive spike epitopes was mapped.

Trimming took 4 bases from V and 3 from J, leaving 18 bases between them. CDR3 length equals 16 residues. Germline CDR1 MGHRA, CDR2 YSYEKL. Libraries were prepared by immunoSEQ multiplex PCR; TCRdb keeps only in-frame clonotypes and omits some of them. The sample holds approximately 20,000 clones, 60% to 80% seen once. As concerns this clone: What it recognizes is unknown.

The unexposed donors gave CD4+ T cells in about 2011-2019, prior to COVID-19. After about ten days of culture, CD4+ T cells were isolated. The chain uses TRBV4-1 and TRBJ2-5; D gene unclear. This sequence originates from a human donor in good health. The sample was CD4+ T cells from PBMCs, cultured in vitro. In nucleotides, the CDR3 is TGCGCCAGCAGCCGACAAGTTTCGGAGAACAAAGAGACCCAGTACTTC. It encodes CASSRQVSENKETQYF.